This entry concerns a single T cell receptor (beta chain). With V trimmed by 5 bases and J by 3 bases, 7 bases remained unmatched. CDR3 length: 14 residues. Germline CDR1 and CDR2: MNHEY and SVGAGI. In the original processing: Amplification of reference gene primers was used by the study to estimate nucleated cell counts. Data came from immunoSEQ multiplex PCR; TCRdb stores just in-frame clones and leaves some out. V and J calls and clone size are copied from that table; D and trimming were computed from the DNA. The sample lists 55,000 to 80,000 clones, about four fifths occurring once. The data belong to a study of blood T cell repertoires in COVID-19. Study-wide background: The United States, Italy and Spain were the sources of the acute and convalescent COVID-19 samples. T cells, B-cell-depleted T cells, or PBMCs provided the cDNA or gDNA that served as material.

The chain recombines TRBV6-5 with TRBJ2-7; TRBD2 aligns across 7 bases. Material for sequencing was peripheral blood. This clonotype originated in a man in his 70s with acute or convalescent COVID-19. The CDR3 DNA is TGTGCCAGCAGTCTAACTAGCGCTAACTACGAGCAGTACTTC. Translated, it gives CASSLTSANYEQYF.